This TCR beta chain was sequenced for a study of shared clonotypes between healthy human individuals. Study-wide context: Each donor had three CD4 naive, three CD4 memory, two CD8 naive and one CD8 memory plate. The study's findings and limits: Between a handful of donors, naive CD4 clonotypes were shared at a level of about 5%. In the sorted subsets, rarefaction showed sequencing was incomplete despite large depth.

The CDR3 loop spans 14 amino acids. Germline CDR1 is SGHDT and CDR2 is YYEEEE. V lost 4 bases, J lost 2 bases, and 13 bases lay in between. Clones were sequenced by immunoSEQ multiplex PCR, and TCRdb holds only the in-frame ones, with some missing. The repertoire holds some 2.1 million clones, with roughly 95% as singletons. CD45RO-negative CD8 cells positively selected for CCR7 made up the naive population, which excluded terminally differentiated effector memory CD45RA+ cells. As concerns this clone: The antigen is unknown.

The sequencing sample was made of naive CD8+ T cells from PBMCs. This receptor was obtained from a man between 18 and 35 years old in good health. Some clones in this sample may be carry-over from other donors' samples. This chain joins TRBV5-6 and TRBJ2-7; D possibly matches TRBD1 or TRBD2 (6 bases each). The CDR3 sequence is CASSRGAGAYEQYF. In DNA form, the CDR3 reads TGTGCCAGCAGCCGCGGGGCAGGGGCCTACGAGCAGTACTTC.